The present TCR beta chain was sequenced within a study of regulatory T cells in long-lasting Graves disease. This clonotype was seen repeatedly, ten times or more. Trimming took 7 bases from V and 5 from J, leaving 12 bases between them. The CDR3 sequence is 13 residues long. Germline CDR1 reads SNHLY; CDR2 reads FYNNEI. Noted time point: newly diagnosed GD, antithyroid drugs for less than 3 months. PBMC-derived RNA was used for the TCR library. CDR3 regions were amplified by Arm-PCR using iRepertoire HTBI primers to build TCR beta libraries. In TCRdb, the multiplex PCR reads were re-called with MiXCR into one record per CDR3 protein. The table shows hundreds of thousands of distinct CDR3 sequences, with around 15% occurring only once. These data were also filed under a second study, of T cells in Graves' hyperthyroidism and ophthalmopathy. As reported in that work: The model anticipated ophthalmopathy a median approximately six months pre-onset.

The chain carries TRBV2 and TRBJ1-5; D unclear. The material sequenced was peripheral blood mononuclear cells (PBMCs), taken at new diagnosis, from a patient treated with antithyroid drugs. The clonotype comes from a woman aged 25 to 39 with Graves disease. The CDR3 DNA follows: TGTGCCAGCACGATCGGAAATTATCAGCCCCAGCATTTT. Translation: CASTIGNYQPQHF.